This TCR beta chain stems from a study of T cells in Graves' hyperthyroidism and ophthalmopathy (dated by TCRdb to the late 2010s). For the wider study: Peripheral blood samples were taken at initial diagnosis, before any treatment was given. To identify distinguishing TCR V-J signatures, a discovery cohort of around 100 patients was used, comprising 43 with Graves' ophthalmopathy and some 60 with stable Graves' hyperthyroidism. Prospective prediction of ophthalmopathy was tested in an independent validation cohort consisting of roughly 20 hyperthyroidism patients and around 16 patients who later progressed to ophthalmopathy. For training and testing, the 100 or so patients in the discovery cohort were randomly divided in a 7:3 ratio. In more than 5 Graves' hyperthyroidism patients, the study also compared T-cell repertoires from thyroid tissue with T-cell repertoires from blood. After sampling, hyperthyroidism patients received methimazole starting at 30 mg daily, and ophthalmopathy patients received high-dose intravenous methylprednisolone. TCR Vbeta CDR3 sequencing of 120 to 150 peripheral blood samples (43 ophthalmopathy, 70 to 85 hyperthyroidism and around 17 progressor patients) is reported in the paper. Results and caveats for the whole study, not just this receptor: Most expanded thyroid clonotypes (frequency above 0.001) were also detected in blood, suggesting blood repertoires may reflect thyroid immune responses. In validation, the model predicted progression to ophthalmopathy with 55% to 71% sensitivity and approximately 78% specificity, a median of around 6.6 months before onset. A 13 V-J signature model separated ophthalmopathy from stable hyperthyroidism, with roughly 88% sensitivity and about 81% specificity in cross-validation and 80%/75% in testing. Sample size was not statistically predetermined, and blinding of investigators to group allocation was not performed.

TCR beta CDR3 regions were amplified from RNA transcripts. The first round of RT-PCR for the TCR CDR3 was performed with the HTBI primer set and the Qiagen OneStep RT-PCR kit. Libraries were constructed in a second round of multiplex PCR, after which size selection and purification were performed. Sequencing of the libraries was done on an Illumina HiSeq2000 using paired-end 100 bp reads. The study's processing was this. SOAPnuke was used to process the raw data, with reads discarded if the reads contained adapters or uncalled bases, had a mean Phred below 15, or lacked an exact constant-primer or identifier match. High-quality paired reads were merged with COPE v1.2.5, and unique nucleotide sequences were defined as clonotypes. MiTCR v1.1 was used to align the clonotypes against IMGT TRBV, TRBD and TRBJ reference segments. The analysis was restricted to V-J combinations with a frequency above 0.0001, which together covered 98% to 99.2% of the repertoires. A TCS score was defined as the ratio between F50 (clonal expansion) and ExV (chaos), using BLOSUM62-based TCRdist between CDR3 peptides within each V-J. Welch's t-statistics and random forest reduced fewer than 550 V-J features to about 13, which were used in a naive Bayes classifier (R e1071). TCRdb handled the public reads itself, with Q25 trimming in fastp and clone calling in MiXCR, and kept productive beta chains. Merged by CDR3 protein, the rows form single entries marked with the most common genes and DNA. Here the V and J calls rest on TCRdb's processing, not on the authors' analysis. Within this sample are 300,000 to 400,000 distinct CDR3 sequences, with 13% to 15% of them counted one time only. The ten largest clones represent around 20% of the sample.

At least ten counts were recorded for this clonotype. Its antigen has not been determined. Base qualities were left out, and no much larger clone turns up one base away. Ophthalmopathy patients had moderately to severely active disease, Clinical Activity Score of at least 3, NOSPECS grade of at least 4, and duration under 3 months. Patients with uncontrolled infections, other autoimmune diseases, pregnancy or lactation were excluded. Clinical symptoms, serum thyroxine and TRAb, thyroid ultrasound, and orbital computed tomography formed the basis for the diagnoses. PBMCs were isolated from 10 ml of fresh peripheral blood by Ficoll-Paque density gradient centrifugation. Trizol reagent was used to extract total RNA, and RNA quality was then checked on an Agilent 2100 Bioanalyzer. CDR1 and CDR2, per the germline V gene, are KGHSH and LQKENI. V lost 6 bases and J lost 5 bases; the stretch between them is 13 bases long. From the cysteine up to the phenylalanine, the CDR3 has a length of 13 residues. CDR3 DNA is the only sequence kept; it has 39 bases, read in frame from the first base.

This TCR was sampled from a woman in her 30s with Graves' ophthalmopathy. The sequencing sample was made of blood. This chain joins TRBV18 to TRBJ2-5, with the D gene not confidently named. This receptor carries the CDR3 CASSQLVRETQYF. Here is the DNA: TGTGCCAGCTCGCAACTCGTGAGGGAGACCCAGTACTTC. With the rest looked up from the reference TRBV18 and TRBJ2-5 genes rather than sequenced, the full variable domain is NAGVMQNPRHLVRRRGQEARLRCSPMKGHSHVYWYRQLPEEGLKFMVYLQKENIIDESGMPKERFSAEFPKEGPSILRIQQVVRGDSAAYFCASSQLVRETQYFGPGTRLLVL.